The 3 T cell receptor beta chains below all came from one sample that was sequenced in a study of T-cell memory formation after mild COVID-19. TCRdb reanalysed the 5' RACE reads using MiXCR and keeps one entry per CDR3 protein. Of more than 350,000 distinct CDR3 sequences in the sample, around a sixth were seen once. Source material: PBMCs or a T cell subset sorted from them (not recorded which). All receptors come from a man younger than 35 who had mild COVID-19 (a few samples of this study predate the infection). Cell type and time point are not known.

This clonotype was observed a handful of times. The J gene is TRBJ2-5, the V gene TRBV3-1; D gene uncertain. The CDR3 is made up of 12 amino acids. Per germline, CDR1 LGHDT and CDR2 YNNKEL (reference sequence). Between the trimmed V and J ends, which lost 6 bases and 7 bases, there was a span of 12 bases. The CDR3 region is CASSQKGRTQYF. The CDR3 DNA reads TGTGCCAGCAGTCAAAAGGGTCGGACCCAGTACTTC.

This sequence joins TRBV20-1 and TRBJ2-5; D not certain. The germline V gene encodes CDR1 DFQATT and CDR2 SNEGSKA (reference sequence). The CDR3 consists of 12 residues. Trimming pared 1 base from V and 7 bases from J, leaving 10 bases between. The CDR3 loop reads CSARVRVMTQYF. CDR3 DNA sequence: TGCAGTGCTAGAGTTAGGGTTATGACCCAGTACTTC.

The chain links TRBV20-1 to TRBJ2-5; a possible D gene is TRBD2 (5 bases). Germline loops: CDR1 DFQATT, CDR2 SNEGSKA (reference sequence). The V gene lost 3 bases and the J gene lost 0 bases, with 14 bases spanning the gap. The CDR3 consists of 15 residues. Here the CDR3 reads CSASPRGGHQETQYF. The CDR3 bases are TGCAGTGCTAGCCCCCGTGGAGGCCACCAAGAGACCCAGTACTTC.